The 21 T cell receptor beta chains reported below all come from one sample, sequenced in a study of neurological immune-mediated disorders. Time point: longitudinal time-point 3. Using its own MiXCR run on the 5' RACE reads, TCRdb lists one record per CDR3 protein. The sample includes under 130,000 distinct CDR3 sequences, less than 14% of them seen just once. Sequenced: PBMCs. The receptors derive from a female donor with HTLV-1-associated myelopathy (HAM/TSP).

This clonotype has at least ten counts. The chain carries TRBV28 and TRBJ2-5, with D tentatively TRBD2 (7 bases). The CDR3 sequence is 14 residues long. Germline V gene data show CDR1 as MDHEN and CDR2 as SYDVKM. Trimming took off 6 bases at V and 3 bases at J, with 14 bases between the two ends. CDR3 DNA sequence: TGTGCCAGCAGACACGGGGGGCTGAAAGAGACCCAGTACTTC. It is translated as CASRHGGLKETQYF.

This clonotype was detected ten times or more. J is TRBJ2-6 and V is TRBV21-1; the table calls TRBD1, which could not be checked here. TRBV21-1 is a known pseudogene. CDR3 length equals 21 residues. The CDR3 loop is CASSKKLGRTPSFSGANVLTF. The CDR3 coding sequence is TGTGCCAGCAGCAAAAAACTGGGCAGGACCCCTTCTTTCTCTGGGGCCAACGTCCTGACTTTC.

As for this clonotype: Just one base apart from a much larger clone, this may be a read error. This chain uses TRBV24-1 with TRBJ2-5, with 12 bases aligning to TRBD2. This CDR3 has 16 amino acids. CDR1 and CDR2 from the germline V gene are KGHDR and SFDVKD. J gave up 11 bases and V 4 bases, and 13 bases lay outside the gene matches. The CDR3 sequence: CATSDPLAGGYNEQYF. In nucleotides, the CDR3 is TGTGCCACCAGTGACCCCCTAGCGGGGGGGTACAATGAGCAGTACTTC.

This clonotype was detected many times. Here the CDR3 reads CASSYSADFSTDTQYF. CDR3 bases: TGTGCCAGCAGTTACTCGGCAGACTTTAGCACAGATACGCAGTATTTT. V is TRBV6-5 and J is TRBJ2-3; D is uncertain. CDR1 and CDR2 from the germline V gene are MNHEY and SVGAGI. V was cut by 0 bases and J by 0 bases, with 10 bases left in between. This CDR3 comprises 16 residues.

The chain uses TRBV5-1 and TRBJ2-1; D is tentatively TRBD1 or TRBD2 (6 bases each). Trimming removed 4 bases from V and 7 bases from J, with 21 bases in between. This CDR3 contains 16 residues. Germline values: CDR1 SGHRS, CDR2 YFSETQ. For the CDR3, the DNA is TGCGCCAGCAGCATACTTACTAGCCGGACAGCGAATGAGCAGTTCTTC. This encodes CASSILTSRTANEQFF.

This clonotype was counted many times. The V and J genes are TRBV5-1 and TRBJ2-7, with D possibly matching TRBD1 (6 bases). The CDR3 spans 14 residues. Germline V gene lookup returns CDR1 SGHRS and CDR2 YFSETQ. Trimming removed 4 bases at V and 6 bases at J, with 17 bases between. DNA for the CDR3: TGCGCCAGCAGCAGGAGACAGGAGTTGGGCGAGCAGTACTTC. This encodes CASSRRQELGEQYF.

At least ten counts were recorded for this clonotype. V gene TRBV5-1 combines with J gene TRBJ1-1, with D tentatively TRBD1 (6 bases). Germline values: CDR1 SGHRS, CDR2 YFSETQ. CDR3 size: 11 residues. Trimming shortened V by 4 bases and J by 9 bases, and 10 bases separated the two germline ends. The CDR3 loop reads CASSDGTQAFF. The CDR3, as DNA: TGCGCCAGCAGCGATGGGACACAAGCTTTCTTT.

This clonotype was picked up a small number of times. The chain joins TRBV5-1 to TRBJ2-3, with D possibly matching TRBD1 (5 bases). The germline V gene has CDR1 SGHRS and CDR2 YFSETQ. V was shortened by 1 base and J by 5 bases, with 14 bases between the two germline ends. This CDR3 region has 15 residues. As DNA, the CDR3 is TGCGCCAGCAGCTTGCTTAGGGGTAGGGAAGATACGCAGTATTTT. Its translation: CASSLLRGREDTQYF.

Ten or more counts support this clonotype. The rearrangement links TRBV6-1 to TRBJ2-7; TRBD2 agrees at 7 bases. Germline V CDR1 and CDR2: MNHNS, SASEGT. V dropped 2 bases and J dropped 2; count of bases not matched to a gene: 3. The CDR3 spans 14 residues. Here the CDR3 DNA reads TGTGCCAGCAGTGAAAGTGGGGGGGCCTACGAGCAGTACTTC. Translating it yields CASSESGGAYEQYF.

At least ten counts were recorded for this clonotype. The chain uses TRBV20-1 and TRBJ2-7, with D unresolved. The germline CDR1 and CDR2 sequences are DFQATT and SNEGSKA (reference sequence). The CDR3 sequence is 14 residues long. The germline V and J ends were trimmed by 3 bases and 4 bases, with 16 bases remaining between them. For the CDR3, the DNA is TGCAGTGCTAGTTATGACCCTTCGGCTTACGAGCAGTACTTC. Translating gives CSASYDPSAYEQYF.

This clonotype was counted at least ten times. The rearrangement joins TRBV5-6 to TRBJ2-3, with 8 bases identical to TRBD1. J lost 6 bases, V lost 4 bases, and 16 bases had no gene match. CDR3 length equals 17 residues. Germline V lookup: CDR1 SGHDT, CDR2 YYEEEE. CDR3 in DNA: TGTGCCAGCAGCCGGACGCCCGGCGGACAGGGTGTGGATACGCAGTATTTT. Amino acid sequence: CASSRTPGGQGVDTQYF. Full variable domain (remainder filled in from reference TRBV5-6 and TRBJ2-3): DAGVTQSPTHLIKTRGQQVTLRCSPKSGHDTVSWYQQALGQGPQFIFQYYEEEERQRGNFPDRFSGHQFPNYSSELNVNALLLGDSALYLCASSRTPGGQGVDTQYFGPGTRLTVL.

The table lists this clonotype with many counts. The chain employs TRBV5-1 and TRBJ2-1; perhaps TRBD1 as D (6 bases). This CDR3 comprises 14 residues. Germline V gene sequence: CDR1 SGHRS, CDR2 YFSETQ. V was shortened by 0 bases and J by 8 bases, with 12 bases between the two germline ends. The CDR3 DNA sequence: TGCGCCAGCAGCTTGGTTCGGGGACACGATGAGCAGTTCTTC. Protein sequence: CASSLVRGHDEQFF.

Ten or more counts support this clonotype. The rearrangement joins TRBV5-5 to TRBJ1-1; D is undetermined. CDR3 length equals 11 residues. V lost 4 bases and J 7 bases, leaving 8 bases between the germline ends. CDR1 and CDR2 from the germline V gene are SGHKS and YYEKEE (reference sequence). CDR3 region: CASSVNLEAFF. CDR3 DNA: TGTGCCAGCAGCGTAAATCTTGAAGCTTTCTTT.

This clonotype was picked up many times. The chain carries TRBV20-1 and TRBJ2-1; D is ambiguous. CDR1 and CDR2 (germline): DFQATT, SNEGSKA (reference sequence). The CDR3 sequence is 15 residues long. Trimming pared 4 bases from V and 4 bases from J, leaving 17 bases between. The DNA for the CDR3 is TGCAGTGCTAACCCCGGGCTTATGCCTTACAATGAGCAGTTCTTC. Its protein product is CSANPGLMPYNEQFF.

This clonotype was recorded many times. The chain has TRBV12-3 or TRBV12-4 and TRBJ2-2, with D perhaps given as TRBD1 or TRBD2 (6 bases each). The CDR3 runs to 16 residues. The germline V and J ends were trimmed by 7 bases and 1 base, with 16 bases remaining between them. The CDR3 loop is CASTSGGVENTGELFF. The CDR3 DNA is TGTGCCAGCACTTCCGGGGGCGTCGAGAACACCGGGGAGCTGTTTTTT.

In its sample, this clonotype was seen many times. The CDR3: CSARDPASSRYEQYF. In DNA form, the CDR3 reads TGCAGTGCTAGAGATCCGGCCTCTTCAAGGTACGAGCAGTACTTC. V is TRBV20-1 and J is TRBJ2-7; no reliable D call. Trimming took 0 bases from V and 4 from J, leaving 16 bases between them. The CDR3 has 15 residues. Germline CDR1 is DFQATT and CDR2 is SNEGSKA (reference sequence).

This clonotype came up a few times. V gene TRBV12-3 or TRBV12-4 combines with J gene TRBJ2-6; 10 bases are shared with TRBD2. J gave up 0 bases and V 5 bases, and 1 base lay outside the gene matches. The CDR3 length is 16 residues. The CDR3 DNA reads as TGTGCCAGCAGTCCTAGCGGGAGCTCTGGGGCCAACGTCCTGACTTTC. Residues: CASSPSGSSGANVLTF.

The table lists this clonotype with many counts. V usage is TRBV7-2 and J usage is TRBJ2-1; D remains unclear. The germline V gene encodes CDR1 SGHTA and CDR2 FQGNSA. V lost 1 base to trimming and J lost 12 bases, with 13 bases between them. This CDR3 contains 13 residues. The CDR3 is CASSLERSKVQFF. Here the CDR3 DNA reads TGTGCCAGCAGCTTAGAAAGGTCTAAGGTGCAGTTCTTC.

This clonotype was observed at least ten times. This CDR3 reads CASSLAIGAGRYREQFF. CDR3 in DNA: TGCGCCAGCAGCTTGGCTATCGGGGCGGGGAGGTATCGTGAGCAGTTCTTC. This chain joins TRBV5-1 and TRBJ2-1, with a tentative D call TRBD2 (6 bases). CDR3 length: 17 residues. CDR1 and CDR2 from the germline V gene are SGHRS and YFSETQ. V shed 0 bases and J shed 9 bases, with 22 bases lying between them. The variable domain in full, completed from reference TRBV5-1 and TRBJ2-1, reads KAGVTQTPRYLIKTRGQQVTLSCSPISGHRSVSWYQQTPGQGLQFLFEYFSETQRNKGNFPGRFSGRQFSNSRSEMNVSTLELGDSALYLCASSLAIGAGRYREQFFGPGTRLTVL.

This clonotype is medium-sized within its sample. The V gene is TRBV5-1, the J gene TRBJ2-5, with a weak D call TRBD2 (5 bases). This CDR3 spans 13 amino acids. Trimming stripped 1 base from V and 5 bases from J, with 9 bases between. Germline V lookup: CDR1 SGHRS, CDR2 YFSETQ. The CDR3 loop reads CASSLSGSETQYF. The CDR3 DNA reads TGCGCCAGCAGCTTGTCGGGGAGTGAGACCCAGTACTTC. The complete variable domain, with remaining parts taken from reference TRBV5-1 and TRBJ2-5, reads KAGVTQTPRYLIKTRGQQVTLSCSPISGHRSVSWYQQTPGQGLQFLFEYFSETQRNKGNFPGRFSGRQFSNSRSEMNVSTLELGDSALYLCASSLSGSETQYFGPGTRLLVL.

This clonotype was found many times. V usage is TRBV5-5 and J usage is TRBJ1-1; no reliable D call. This CDR3 has 15 amino acids. The germline gives CDR1 SGHKS, CDR2 YYEKEE (reference sequence). Between the trimmed V and J ends, which lost 4 bases and 1 base, there was a span of 14 bases. The CDR3 sequence is CASSTYLTQNTEAFF. In DNA form, the CDR3 reads TGTGCCAGCAGCACTTACCTGACACAGAACACTGAAGCTTTCTTT.